This T cell receptor (beta chain) was profiled in a study of blood T cell repertoires in COVID-19 (TCRdb year 2020). Context from the whole study: Samples from collaborators originated in the United States, Italy and Spain and spanned both the acute and convalescent phases of COVID-19. The material from the prospective study consisted of cDNA or gDNA derived from T cells, B-cell-depleted T cells, or PBMCs. The dataset comprised deeply sampled blood TCRbeta repertoires from subjects exposed to, actively infected with, or recovered from COVID-19. The repertoires were made available in a free public database intended to serve as a resource for research on the immune response to SARS-CoV-2. Samples came from the ongoing ImmuneRACE study (first 160 participants) plus 1,254 subjects from 6 global collaborators. Sample metadata almost always included a de-identified subject ID, COVID-19 status, age in years and sex. Where available, HLA class I and class II types were obtained from metadata supplied by the sample provider rather than from assay-based typing. The investigation overall reported the following: The amount of clinical and demographic metadata varied by source and participant and was provided uncurated.

In the prospective study, participants were roughly 18 to 100 years old, resided in 20 to 30 geographic areas of the United States, and were enrolled through a virtual design. In the prospective study, cohorts were assigned on the basis of participant-reported clinical history obtained from a screening survey and a study questionnaire. Recovered participants in ImmuneRACE Cohort 3 were defined by two consecutive negative NP/OP PCR tests, clearance by a healthcare professional, or resolution of symptoms. In the prospective study, whole blood, serum and a nasopharyngeal or oropharyngeal swab were collected from each participant by mobile phlebotomists. Participants in the prospective study had the option to provide additional blood draws and questionnaires over a roughly two-month period. Before DNA extraction, blood samples from the prospective study were shipped at room temperature or frozen. Notes on this clone: Its specific antigen is unknown. No qualities accompany the bases; no much larger clone lies one base away.

TCRbeta CDR3 regions were amplified from genomic DNA using the immunoSEQ Assay, a bias-controlled multiplex PCR. The authors processed their data as follows. Nucleated cell counts per sample were estimated from amplification of reference gene primers within the assay. To quantify the absolute abundance of each unique TCRbeta CDR3 rearrangement, sequence reads were collapsed and filtered. For each sample, productive Simpson clonality was calculated by taking the square root of Simpson's diversity index across productive rearrangements. This immuneACCESS table, as held by TCRdb, lists in-frame sequences with V and J called but not all clones. Of the missing ones, under half trace to an unresolved V gene in checked studies; the others have no known cause. Clone size and V and J calls were adopted from that table, with D and trimming inferred from the DNA. The sample includes roughly 260,000 clones, with 70% to 90% observed a single time. The biggest ten clones account for approximately 2% of the sample.

Reading the germline V gene (reference sequence) gives CDR1 SEHNR and CDR2 FQNEAQ. Clipping removes 3 bases from V and 8 bases from J, with 3 as the unmatched junction base count. The CDR3 runs 13 residues from the cysteine to the phenylalanine. CDR3 DNA is the only sequence kept; it has 39 bases, read in frame from the first base. Sequencing used PBMCs or T cells enriched from blood (not recorded which). The sequence is built from TRBV7-9 and TRBJ2-1, and 8 junctional nucleotides match TRBD1. The TCR was taken from a woman aged 45 to 65 who had recovered from COVID-19. The DNA reads as follows: TGTGCCAGCAGCTTTGACAGGGGAGATGAGCAGTTCTTC. It translates as CASSFDRGDEQFF.